Listed below are T cell receptor beta chains from one sample, sequenced in a study of T cells in Graves' hyperthyroidism and ophthalmopathy. TCRdb re-derived calls from the multiplex PCR reads in MiXCR, one entry per CDR3 protein. Counted here are more than 300,000 distinct CDR3 sequences, approximately 15% occurring once; the ten biggest clones make up roughly 21%. Sequenced: blood. The origin of the receptors is a woman aged 25 to 39 with Graves' ophthalmopathy. Each CDR3 is given with its conserved first and last residue. A D gene is named only where the DNA matches it firmly. Expanded clones are given a class, and other clones once, few, many or no size at all.

>TRBD2|many|TRBJ2-7|TRBV28
TGTGCCAGCAGTTTAGGTTTAGCGGGGGGCCGACGGAGCAACGAGCAGTACTTC
CASSLGLAGGRRSNEQYF
>TRBD1|many|TRBJ1-5|TRBV20-1
TGCAGTGCTAGGTACCGGACAGGGAGGAATCAGCCCCAGCATTTT
CSARYRTGRNQPQHF
>TRBD2|many|TRBJ2-3|TRBV4-2
TGTGCCAGCAGCCAAGATAGCGGGACTAGCACAGATACGCAGTATTTT
CASSQDSGTSTDTQYF
>.|many|TRBJ1-6|TRBV2
TGTGCCAGCAGTGAATGGGTAGGGACAAATTCACCCCTCCACTTT
CASSEWVGTNSPLHF
>.|few|TRBJ2-3|TRBV29-1
TGCAGCGCGGACGTCCCTGGGACAGATACGCAGTATTTT
CSADVPGTDTQYF
>.|many|TRBJ2-7|TRBV3-1
TGTGCCAGCAGCCAAGAGGGCTTTTTGGGGACTGTTGGCGAGCAGTACTTC
CASSQEGFLGTVGEQYF
>TRBD1|.|TRBJ1-5|TRBV19
TGTGCCAGTATCGGGAGGGGGCGGAAGGATCAGCCCCAGCATTTT
CASIGRGRKDQPQHF
>TRBD2|many|TRBJ2-3|TRBV11-3
TGTGCCAGCAGCTTAGGGACTAGTTGGGCCACAGATACGCAGTATTTT
CASSLGTSWATDTQYF
>.|.|TRBJ1-4|TRBV5-4
TGTGCCAGCAGCTTGGTTACAGGAAGCAAAAATGAAAAACTGTTTTTT
CASSLVTGSKNEKLFF
>.|few|TRBJ2-1|TRBV9
TGTGCCAGCAGCGTAGTCGGAGATTTCAATGAGCAGTTCTTC
CASSVVGDFNEQFF
>.|many|TRBJ1-3|TRBV20-1
TGCAGTGCTAGACTTGACAGCTCTGGAAACACCATATATTTT
CSARLDSSGNTIYF
>TRBD1|many|TRBJ1-1|TRBV12-3/TRBV12-4
TGTGCCAGCAGATACGACAGGGAGGTCACTGAAGCTTTCTTT
CASRYDREVTEAFF
>TRBD1|.|TRBJ2-2|TRBV24-1
TGTGCCACCAGTGATCGGACAGGGAAGATCCCCGGGGAGCTGTTTTTT
CATSDRTGKIPGELFF
>.|many|TRBJ2-1|TRBV20-1
TGCAGTGCGTTTGCGACCCACTCGGTTGAGCAGTTCTTC
CSAFATHSVEQFF
>.|many|TRBJ1-1|TRBV2
TGTGCCAGCAATAAGGACTTGGACACTGAAGCTTTCTTT
CASNKDLDTEAFF
>.|many|TRBJ1-5|TRBV20-1
TGCAGTGCTCGCAAAGGGGTGGGCCAGCCCCAGCATTTT
CSARKGVGQPQHF
>.|.|TRBJ2-2|TRBV11-2
TGTGCCAGCAGCTTATTTCAGGTTGTGGAGCTGTTTTTT
CASSLFQVVELFF
>.|many|TRBJ1-5|TRBV27
TGTGCCAGCAGTTTCGACAGGAGTCAGCCCCAGCATTTT
CASSFDRSQPQHF
>.|many|TRBJ2-7|TRBV5-1
TGCGCCAGCAGCGCGGGCTGGCTCCGGGGCTCCTACGAGCAGTACTTC
CASSAGWLRGSYEQYF
>.|many|TRBJ1-5|TRBV12-3/TRBV12-4
TGTGCCAGCAAAACGGACGGCTATCAGCCCCAGCATTTT
CASKTDGYQPQHF
>TRBD1|few|TRBJ1-4|TRBV9
TGTGCCAGCAGCGTAGCCGCGGCAGGGGGCAATGAAAAACTGTTTTTT
CASSVAAAGGNEKLFF
>.|many|TRBJ1-1|TRBV27
TGTGCCAGCAGACCAAAAAGCCGGGGATACAATGAAGCTTTCTTT
CASRPKSRGYNEAFF
>TRBD1|.|TRBJ1-3|TRBV6-1
TGTGCCAGCAGTGACCGGACAGGGGCCAACTCTGGAAACACCATATATTTT
CASSDRTGANSGNTIYF
>.|few|TRBJ2-2|TRBV7-8
TGTGCCAGCAGCTTAGCGACCGTAGGGACCGGGGAGCTGTTTTTT
CASSLATVGTGELFF
>TRBD2|many|TRBJ2-1|TRBV28
TGTGCCACCCTAGGGACTACGGCTAAGATTGAGCAGTTCTTC
CATLGTTAKIEQFF
>TRBD1|.|TRBJ2-1|TRBV5-6
TGTGTCAGCAGCTTGAGGCAGGGGGCAGGCTACAATGAGCAGTTCTTC
CVSSLRQGAGYNEQFF
>.|many|TRBJ1-1|TRBV18
TGTGCCAGCTCACCCAGGGTGACACCGAACACTGAAGCTTTCTTT
CASSPRVTPNTEAFF
>TRBD1|many|TRBJ1-5|TRBV6-1
TGTGCCAGCGGCGTGAGGGCAGGGGACAGTCAGCCCCAGCATTTT
CASGVRAGDSQPQHF
>.|.|TRBJ2-2|TRBV10-1
TGCGCCAGCAGTGAGAACCGGGTTGCCGGGGAGCTGTTTTTT
CASSENRVAGELFF
>.|few|TRBJ1-6|TRBV20-1
TGCAGTGCTCAGAGGGCGTATTCACCCCTCCACTTT
CSAQRAYSPLHF
>.|.|TRBJ1-1|TRBV5-6
TGTGCCAGCAGCTTTGGAGGGAGCATACCGGGACCGATGAACACTGAAGCTTTCTTT
CASSFGGSIPGPMNTEAFF
>TRBD2|many|TRBJ2-3|TRBV7-6
TGTGCCAGCAGCCATCGGTCTAGCGGGGTCCACTTCACAGATACGCAGTATTTT
CASSHRSSGVHFTDTQYF
>.|.|TRBJ1-2|TRBV25-1
TGTGCCAGCTCGTACCACGGGGACGGGTATGGCTACACCTTC
CASSYHGDGYGYTF
>.|.|TRBJ2-1|TRBV19
TGTGCCAGTAGTATAGTTGACAGCGGAGGTCGGCAGTTCTTC
CASSIVDSGGRQFF
>TRBD1|many|TRBJ1-1|TRBV20-1
TGCAGTGCTAGAAAGAGGGCAGGGGGCACTGAAGCTTTCTTT
CSARKRAGGTEAFF
>.|.|TRBJ2-6|TRBV11-2
TGTGCCAGCAGCTTAGCATCCACACGTGGGGCCAACGTCCTGACTTTC
CASSLASTRGANVLTF
>.|many|TRBJ2-3|TRBV7-9
TGTGCCAGCAGCTTAGATAGCAGCGGGACAGATACGCAGTATTTT
CASSLDSSGTDTQYF
>.|.|TRBJ2-7|TRBV9
TGTGCCAGCTGCGTAGATACAGTCACCTCCTACGAGCAGTACTTC
CASCVDTVTSYEQYF
>.|.|TRBJ2-5|TRBV19
TGTGCCAGTAGTATTGGATTAGGGGAGACCCAGTACTTC
CASSIGLGETQYF
>.|many|TRBJ2-1|TRBV27
TGTGCCAGCAGTTCCATTTACGGTCCGGGACGGAGAAATGAGCAGTTCTTC
CASSSIYGPGRRNEQFF
>TRBD1|many|TRBJ1-6|TRBV7-9
TGTGCCAGCAGCCCGAGTCCCGGGACAGGGGTAGATTCACCCCTCCACTTT
CASSPSPGTGVDSPLHF
>TRBD2|many|TRBJ2-1|TRBV5-1
TGCGCCAGCAGCTTGATACTAGCGGACTCCTACAATGAGCAGTTCTTC
CASSLILADSYNEQFF
>.|many|TRBJ1-6|TRBV7-9
TGTGCCAGCAGCTTATCGGGGGTAGGTTCACCCCTCCACTTT
CASSLSGVGSPLHF
>.|many|TRBJ1-2|TRBV28
TGTGCCAGCAGTCCGTTGTGGGGGTATGGCTACACCTTC
CASSPLWGYGYTF
>.|many|TRBJ2-1|TRBV24-1
TGTGCCACCAGTGTTTCGGCAGGGGCACCTGAGCAGTTCTTC
CATSVSAGAPEQFF
>.|many|TRBJ2-3|TRBV2
TGTGCCAGCAGAACAGGGTTAAATTCAGATACGCAGTATTTT
CASRTGLNSDTQYF
>.|many|TRBJ1-1|TRBV30
TGTGCCTGGGCCCCGCCGCTCTTCTTT
CAWAPPLFF
>.|many|TRBJ1-3|TRBV28
TGTGCCAGCAGTTTTGGACTCTCTGGAAACACCATATATTTT
CASSFGLSGNTIYF